One sample yielded the 29 T cell receptor beta chains listed below, sequenced in a study of blood T cell repertoires in COVID-19. TCRdb's copy holds only in-frame clones and misses some; the assay was immunoSEQ multiplex PCR. Of fewer than 350,000 clones in the sample, about 86% were seen once. Sequencing used peripheral blood. All receptors come from a woman aged 55-70 years with active or convalescent COVID-19.

This clone was counted only a few times. The CDR3 protein is CASSYVAGAGEKLFF. The CDR3 DNA sequence: TGTGCCAGCAGTTACGTCGCGGGCGCTGGTGAAAAACTGTTTTTT. V gene TRBV6-5 combines with J gene TRBJ1-4; D gene unclear. V gave up 2 bases and J gave up 7 bases, with 14 bases separating them. The CDR3 runs 15 residues. Germline lookup yields CDR1 MNHEY and CDR2 SVGAGI.

The rearrangement joins TRBV6-1 to TRBJ1-5, with 10 bases fitting TRBD1. Per the germline V gene, CDR1 is MNHNS and CDR2 is SASEGT. Trimming removed 2 bases from V and 0 bases from J; junction bases left unmatched: 4. The CDR3 contains 17 residues. CDR3 coding DNA: TGTGCCAGCAGTGAATTGACAGGGGGCTATAGCAATCAGCCCCAGCATTTT. It is translated as CASSELTGGYSNQPQHF.

The chain carries TRBV6-1 and TRBJ1-2, with D unresolved. The ends were cut back, 1 base at V and 0 bases at J, with 12 bases in the middle. The germline V gene encodes CDR1 MNHNS and CDR2 SASEGT. The CDR3 extends over 16 amino acids. This CDR3 reads CASSEGAVWANYGYTF. CDR3 in DNA: TGTGCCAGCAGTGAAGGGGCAGTTTGGGCTAACTATGGCTACACCTTC.

This chain connects TRBV6-6 to TRBJ2-1; 9 nucleotides agree with TRBD2. Germline V lookup: CDR1 MNHNY, CDR2 SVGAGI (reference sequence). The ends lost 6 bases at V and 10 bases at J; junction bases unmatched: 10. The CDR3 sequence is 14 residues long. The DNA for the CDR3 is TGTGCCAGCAGGGCTAGCGGGGCCCTTCGGGAGCAGTTCTTC. Its translation is CASRASGALREQFF.

This clone was counted once. J is TRBJ1-1 and V is TRBV6-2 or TRBV6-3, with TRBD1 matching 10 bases. Germline V gene sequence: CDR1 MNHEY, CDR2 SVGEGT. CDR3 length equals 16 residues. The J segment lost 6 bases and the V segment lost 0 bases, leaving 7 bases of the junction unmatched. Written as DNA, the CDR3 is TGTGCCAGCAGTTACTCGCACGGGACAGGGGACGCTGAAGCTTTCTTT. Amino acid sequence: CASSYSHGTGDAEAFF.

This clone was seen at least ten times. This sequence joins TRBV12-3 or TRBV12-4 and TRBJ2-1, with 8 bases identical to TRBD1. V lost 1 base to trimming and J lost 11 bases; unmatched junction nucleotides: 1. CDR3 size: 12 residues. The CDR3 DNA follows: TGTGCCAGCAGTTTAGGGGACAGGAAGCAGTTCTTC. It codes for CASSLGDRKQFF.

V usage is TRBV29-1 and J usage is TRBJ2-3; possibly TRBD1 for D (5 bases). The CDR3 runs to 13 residues. V lost 4 bases, J lost 2 bases, and 10 bases lay in between. Germline CDR1 is SQVTM and CDR2 is ANQGSEA. The CDR3 DNA follows: TGCAGCGTTGTGCAGGGATACACAGATACGCAGTATTTT. It is translated as CSVVQGYTDTQYF.

The chain joins TRBV4-3 to TRBJ1-5; a possible D gene is TRBD1 (6 bases). The V gene's germline CDR1 is LGHNA and CDR2 YSLEER. V lost 4 bases to trimming and J lost 9 bases, with 16 bases between them. This CDR3 comprises 14 residues. The DNA for the CDR3 is TGCGCCAGCAGCCCCGGGACGGACAGAGGGCCCCAGCATTTT. It yields the protein CASSPGTDRGPQHF.

The V call is TRBV6-5, the J call TRBJ2-5; TRBD2 agrees at 7 bases. Unmatched junction bases numbered 6, after V lost 6 bases and J lost 2 bases. The CDR3 contains 14 residues. CDR1 is MNHEY, CDR2 SVGAGI, per germline. This chain's CDR3 is CASRGAGPQETQYF. The CDR3 nucleotides read TGTGCCAGCAGGGGAGCGGGGCCACAAGAGACCCAGTACTTC.

The rearrangement links TRBV19 to TRBJ2-1, with 13 positions matching TRBD2. The germline gives CDR1 LNHDA, CDR2 SQIVND (reference sequence). The CDR3 runs to 17 residues. After removal of 0 bases from V and 4 bases from J, the junction contained 3 bases not matched to a gene. The CDR3, as DNA: TGTGCCAGTAGTATAGATCGGGGACTAGCGGGGTACAATGAGCAGTTCTTC. It yields the protein CASSIDRGLAGYNEQFF. The variable domain in full, completed from reference TRBV19 and TRBJ2-1, reads DGGITQSPKYLFRKEGQNVTLSCEQNLNHDAMYWYRQDPGQGLRLIYYSQIVNDFQKGDIAEGYSVSREKKESFPLTVTSAQKNPTAFYLCASSIDRGLAGYNEQFFGPGTRLTVL.

In this sample, this clone turned up a few times. J is TRBJ2-7 and V is TRBV5-1, with TRBD1 matching 11 bases. The ends lost 3 bases at V and 2 bases at J; junction bases unmatched: 4. Germline V CDR1 and CDR2: SGHRS, YFSETQ. The CDR3 has 15 residues. CDR3 sequence reads: CASSWGQGVTYEQYF. CDR3 DNA sequence: TGCGCCAGCAGCTGGGGACAGGGGGTAACCTACGAGCAGTACTTC.

The chain carries TRBV7-9 and TRBJ2-1, with TRBD2 as a possible D gene (6 bases). V lost 6 bases, J lost 9 bases, and 12 bases lay in between. CDR3 length: 12 amino acids. Germline V gives CDR1 SEHNR, CDR2 FQNEAQ (reference sequence). The CDR3 DNA reads TGTGCCAGCAGATCGACTAGGACTGAGCAGTTCTTC. It specifies CASRSTRTEQFF. The complete variable domain, with remaining parts taken from reference TRBV7-9 and TRBJ2-1, reads DTGVSQNPRHKITKRGQNVTFRCDPISEHNRLYWYRQTLGQGPEFLTYFQNEAQLEKSRLLSDRFSAERPKGSFSTLEIQRTEQGDSAMYLCASRSTRTEQFFGPGTRLTVL.

This rearrangement joins TRBV11-3 to TRBJ2-5; 9 bases match TRBD1. J was trimmed by 5 bases and V by 6 bases; bases with no gene match: 16. CDR1 SGHNT and CDR2 YENEEA come from the germline V gene. This CDR3 is built from 17 residues. The CDR3 here is CASSDNYQDRGGETQYF. For the CDR3, the DNA is TGTGCCAGCAGTGATAACTACCAGGACAGGGGCGGGGAGACCCAGTACTTC.

This clone was seen a few times. The chain couples TRBV27 to TRBJ1-4; D is possibly TRBD1 (6 bases). Germline V CDR1 and CDR2: MNHEY, SMNVEV (reference sequence). CDR3 length: 14 residues. V lost 5 bases, J lost 8 bases, and 15 bases lay in between. CDR3 sequence (DNA): TGTGCCAGCAGTCCCTCAGGGGAGGGGGAAAAACTGTTTTTT. It translates to CASSPSGEGEKLFF.

The count of this clone is one. This chain connects TRBV10-1 to TRBJ1-3; 9 bases align to TRBD1. J gave up 4 bases and V 8 bases, and 3 bases lay outside the gene matches. The CDR3 contains 13 residues. Germline V gene sequence: CDR1 WNHNN, CDR2 SYGVQD (reference sequence). CDR3 DNA: TGCGCCAGCGGGACAGGGTCGGGAAACACCATATATTTT. It codes for CASGTGSGNTIYF.

The chain is built from TRBV30 and TRBJ1-5; possible D gene TRBD1, 6 bases. The CDR3 is made up of 19 amino acids. Germline values: CDR1 GTSNPN, CDR2 SVGIG (reference sequence). The V gene lost 0 bases and the J gene lost 4 bases, with 25 bases spanning the gap. The CDR3 coding sequence is TGTGCCTGGAGTGTACATCCACGAGATAAGGGGGAGGGAAATCAGCCCCAGCATTTT. This translates into CAWSVHPRDKGEGNQPQHF.

This chain uses TRBV28 with TRBJ1-1; D is undetermined. This CDR3 has 14 residues. Germline V lookup: CDR1 MDHEN, CDR2 SYDVKM. Trimming removed 1 base at V and 5 bases at J, with 11 bases between. The CDR3 spells CASSLSGVGTEAFF. The CDR3 bases are TGTGCCAGCAGTTTATCGGGAGTGGGGACTGAAGCTTTCTTT.

The chain couples TRBV12-3 or TRBV12-4 to TRBJ1-2, with D unclear. The length of the CDR3 is 13 residues. V was shortened by 3 bases and J by 8 bases, with 13 bases between the two germline ends. The CDR3 protein is CASSFGLDVGYTF. The CDR3 coding sequence is TGTGCCAGCAGTTTCGGGTTGGATGTCGGCTACACCTTC.

The genes are TRBV6-6 and TRBJ2-4, with TRBD1 identical over 8 bases. Unmatched junction bases numbered 13, after V lost 7 bases and J lost 5 bases. CDR3 length: 16 amino acids. In germline, CDR1 is MNHNY, CDR2 SVGAGI (reference sequence). CDR3 sequence reads: CASTQHLDREENIQYF. CDR3 nucleotides: TGTGCCAGCACCCAACACTTGGACAGGGAAGAAAACATTCAGTACTTC.

The J gene is TRBJ1-6, the V gene TRBV19; D is unclear. The CDR3 is 14 amino acids. V lost 2 bases and J lost 6, with 8 bases in between. Germline CDR1 and CDR2: LNHDA and SQIVND (reference sequence). The CDR3 loop is CASSIRGFNSPLHF. For the CDR3, the DNA is TGTGCCAGTAGTATAAGAGGTTTTAATTCACCCCTCCACTTT.

This rearrangement joins TRBV4-3 to TRBJ1-1; 8 positions agree with TRBD1. The CDR3 consists of 13 residues. The V and J ends lost 3 bases and 11 bases, in that order; junction bases with no gene match: 8. Germline CDR1 reads LGHNA; CDR2 reads YSLEER. The CDR3 DNA sequence: TGCGCCAGCAGCCATCCAGGGGGCGGTGGGGCTTTCTTT. Its protein is CASSHPGGGGAFF.

The chain links TRBV10-3 to TRBJ1-1; D possibly corresponds to TRBD1 (6 bases). The germline V and J ends were trimmed by 0 bases and 1 base, with 15 bases remaining between them. The CDR3 is 17 residues long. CDR1 is ENHRY and CDR2 is SYGVKD in the germline V gene. The CDR3: CAISESLGGRGNTEAFF. DNA of the CDR3: TGTGCCATCAGTGAGTCCCTAGGAGGCAGGGGGAACACTGAAGCTTTCTTT.

The chain recombines TRBV19 with TRBJ1-3; D remains unclear. This CDR3 has 11 residues. The germline V gene encodes CDR1 LNHDA and CDR2 SQIVND (reference sequence). Trimming cost V 4 bases and J 8 bases, with 6 bases left between them. The DNA of the CDR3 is TGTGCCAGTAGTAGAGCGGACACCATATATTTT. It is translated as CASSRADTIYF.

V is TRBV10-3 and J is TRBJ1-1; the D is unclear. Per the germline V gene, CDR1 is ENHRY and CDR2 is SYGVKD. The V end was cut by 0 bases, the J end by 5 bases, with 10 bases between. The CDR3 covers 14 residues. CDR3 sequence: CAISESGRRTEAFF. The CDR3 DNA reads TGTGCCATCAGTGAGTCGGGAAGGAGGACTGAAGCTTTCTTT.

The V gene is TRBV7-8, the J gene TRBJ2-7; TRBD2 might be the D (6 bases). CDR1 is SGHVS, CDR2 FQNEAQ, per germline. Trimming pared 0 bases from V and 3 bases from J, leaving 12 bases between. CDR3 size: 15 residues. CDR3 sequence (DNA): TGTGCCAGCAGCTTAGCGGGGGACTTTCACTACGAGCAGTACTTC. Its translation: CASSLAGDFHYEQYF.

This clone appeared once. The chain's CDR3 is CAISSFDRGADNQPQHF. In nucleotides, the CDR3 is TGTGCCATCAGTTCCTTTGACAGGGGAGCCGACAATCAGCCCCAGCATTTT. The rearrangement uses TRBV10-3 and TRBJ1-5, with 8 bases matching TRBD1. Germline V gives CDR1 ENHRY, CDR2 SYGVKD. This CDR3 has 17 amino acids. V gave up 5 bases and J gave up 3 bases; unmatched junction bases: 12.

In this sample, this clone turned up a few times. The chain carries TRBV5-4 and TRBJ1-6; no clear D gene. With 0 bases removed from V and 5 bases from J, the gap between germline ends came to 15 bases. The CDR3 covers 17 residues. Germline lookup yields CDR1 SGHNT and CDR2 YYREEE (reference sequence). The DNA of the CDR3 is TGTGCCAGCAGCTTGGCCCGGACGGGGTTCAATAATTCACCCCTCCACTTT. Encoded protein: CASSLARTGFNNSPLHF.

The chain links TRBV19 to TRBJ1-1, with D possibly being TRBD1 (6 bases). The CDR3 runs 14 residues. V lost 5 bases and J 5 bases, leaving 15 bases between the germline ends. Germline CDR1 is LNHDA and CDR2 is SQIVND (reference sequence). In nucleotides, the CDR3 is TGTGCCAGTAGTTACTGGACAGACGCGACTGAAGCTTTCTTT. Translation: CASSYWTDATEAFF.

The chain carries TRBV4-2 and TRBJ2-7; D may be TRBD1 (6 bases). Trimming cost V 0 bases and J 4 bases, with 10 bases left between them. Per the germline V gene, CDR1 is LGHNA and CDR2 is YNFKEQ. The CDR3 loop spans 14 amino acids. CDR3 DNA: TGTGCCAGCAGCCAAGACAGGGGTATATACGAGCAGTACTTC. This codes for CASSQDRGIYEQYF.